One and the same sample provided the 7 T cell receptor beta chains below, sequenced in a study of regulatory T cells in long-lasting Graves disease. In building TCR beta libraries, iRepertoire HTBI primers were used together with Arm-PCR of CDR3 regions. One entry per CDR3 protein results from TCRdb running MiXCR on the multiplex PCR reads. The sample has 350,000 to 500,000 distinct CDR3 sequences, about a sixth seen once. Time point specified: newly diagnosed GD, antithyroid drugs for less than 3 months. Isolated PBMC RNA provided the starting material for the TCR library. Another study also made use of these data, one on T cells in Graves' hyperthyroidism and ophthalmopathy.

The sample here was peripheral blood mononuclear cells (PBMCs), taken at new diagnosis, from a patient treated with antithyroid drugs. These receptors all stem from a young woman with Graves disease.

This clonotype came up many times. The chain recombines TRBV18 with TRBJ2-1; 8 bases agree with TRBD2. Trimming removed 0 bases from V and 4 bases from J; junction bases left unmatched: 2. CDR1 KGHSH and CDR2 LQKENI come from the germline V gene. The CDR3 is made up of 15 amino acids. The CDR3 reads CASSPPASGYNEQFF. DNA of the CDR3: TGTGCCAGCTCACCACCGGCTAGCGGGTACAATGAGCAGTTCTTC.

As DNA, the CDR3 is TGTGCCTGGATACGGGACAGGGTCAATGAGCAGTTCTTC. It yields the protein CAWIRDRVNEQFF. The chain joins TRBV30 to TRBJ2-1; TRBD1 matches at 9 bases. V was pared by 4 bases and J by 6 bases, with 4 bases of the junction left unmatched. The CDR3 runs to 13 residues. Germline V lookup: CDR1 GTSNPN, CDR2 SVGIG (reference sequence).

The chain's CDR3 is CASSLGPRSGNTIYF. CDR3 bases: TGTGCCAGCAGCTTGGGTCCACGCTCTGGAAACACCATATATTTT. The rearrangement uses TRBV5-4 and TRBJ1-3; no clear D gene. This CDR3 has 15 residues. Trimming stripped 0 bases from V and 0 bases from J, with 7 bases between. Germline loops: CDR1 SGHNT, CDR2 YYREEE (reference sequence).

There are many counts of this clonotype. The rearrangement joins TRBV2 to TRBJ1-5; D possibly corresponds to TRBD1 (5 bases). The CDR3 consists of 16 residues. Looked up from germline, CDR1 is SNHLY and CDR2 is FYNNEI. Trimming left V 3 bases short and J 3 bases short, with 15 bases between. The chain's CDR3 is CASSDWDLGTNQPQHF. The CDR3 DNA is TGTGCCAGCAGTGATTGGGACCTCGGGACCAATCAGCCCCAGCATTTT. The full variable domain, rest sourced from reference TRBV2 and TRBJ1-5, is EPEVTQTPSHQVTQMGQEVILRCVPISNHLYFYWYRQILGQKVEFLVSFYNNEISEKSEIFDDQFSVERPDGSNFTLKIRSTKLEDSAMYFCASSDWDLGTNQPQHFGDGTRLSIL.

This clonotype was detected ten times or more. This sequence joins TRBV9 and TRBJ2-7; maybe TRBD2 (6 bases). CDR3 length equals 13 residues. The V and J ends lost 3 bases and 7 bases respectively, with 14 bases between them. Germline V gene sequence: CDR1 SGDLS, CDR2 YYNGEE. In DNA, the CDR3 is TGTGCCAGCAGCGGGAGCGGAGGAGGGGAGCAGTACTTC. Translation: CASSGSGGGEQYF.

This chain joins TRBV28 and TRBJ1-2; no definite D call. Germline-derived CDR1 and CDR2 are MDHEN and SYDVKM. The CDR3 consists of 11 residues. V lost 7 bases and J lost 1, with 4 bases in between. The CDR3 coding sequence is TGTGCCAGCAACCGTAACTATGGCTACACCTTC. Translated: CASNRNYGYTF.

This clonotype was counted between two and nine times. The chain uses TRBV5-5 and TRBJ2-2; D perhaps matches TRBD2 (7 bases). Trimming took 2 bases from V and 6 from J, leaving 14 bases between them. The CDR3 has 15 residues. CDR1 is SGHKS and CDR2 is YYEKEE in the germline V gene (reference sequence). The CDR3 region is CASSFEGGRAGELFF. For the CDR3, the DNA is TGTGCCAGCAGCTTCGAGGGGGGGCGCGCCGGGGAGCTGTTTTTT.